One and the same sample provided the 31 T cell receptor beta chains below, sequenced in a study of shared clonotypes between healthy human individuals. The method was immunoSEQ multiplex PCR; TCRdb's version includes in-frame clones alone and lacks a portion of them. Of around 700,000 clones in the sample, 72% were seen once. Sequenced sample: memory CD4+ T cells sorted from blood. Regarding subset: CD45RA-negative fraction. Receptors originate from a woman between 25 and 40 years old in good health.

V and J are TRBV27 and TRBJ2-3; TRBD1 aligns across 8 bases. V lost 5 bases, J lost 2 bases, and 9 bases stayed unmatched. This CDR3 spans 16 amino acids. CDR1 and CDR2 from the germline V gene are MNHEY and SMNVEV (reference sequence). In DNA form, the CDR3 reads TGTGCCAGCAGTACATGGACAGGGAGCCTCACAGATACGCAGTATTTT. Translated, it gives CASSTWTGSLTDTQYF.

The chain recombines TRBV2 with TRBJ2-5; 12 bases fit TRBD2. V was clipped by 8 bases and J by 5 bases; unmatched bases: 9. The V gene's germline CDR1 is SNHLY and CDR2 FYNNEI. This CDR3 region has 15 residues. The CDR3 coding sequence is TGTGCCAGCTCCGGACTAGCGGGGTCCCGGGAGACCCAGTACTTC. The encoded protein is CASSGLAGSRETQYF.

V gene TRBV27 combines with J gene TRBJ2-3, with 11 bases lining up with TRBD2. Unmatched junction bases numbered 0, after V lost 6 bases and J lost 1 base. The germline V gene encodes CDR1 MNHEY and CDR2 SMNVEV (reference sequence). CDR3 length: 14 amino acids. The CDR3 DNA sequence: TGTGCCAGCAGGGGACTAGCGGGCACAGATACGCAGTATTTT. Amino acids: CASRGLAGTDTQYF.

V usage is TRBV10-1 and J usage is TRBJ2-2; the match to TRBD2 covers 8 bases. Germline loops: CDR1 WNHNN, CDR2 SYGVQD (reference sequence). The V and J ends lost 6 bases and 7 bases, in that order; junction bases with no gene match: 7. The CDR3 extends over 14 amino acids. The CDR3 nucleotides are TGCGCCAGCAGCTCGGGAGGGGAAAACGGGGAGCTGTTTTTT. This encodes CASSSGGENGELFF.

Here the CDR3 DNA reads TGTGCCAGTAGACGAGGACAGGGTACTAGCACAGATACGCAGTATTTT. Translating gives CASRRGQGTSTDTQYF. V and J are TRBV19 and TRBJ2-3; 8 bases align to TRBD1. Germline V gene lookup returns CDR1 LNHDA and CDR2 SQIVND (reference sequence). Unmatched junction bases numbered 8, after V lost 6 bases and J lost 0 bases. The CDR3 spans 16 residues.

The rearrangement uses TRBV11-2 and TRBJ1-4; D is undetermined. Trimming pared 1 base from V and 3 bases from J, leaving 9 bases between. Looked up from germline, CDR1 is SGHAT and CDR2 is FQNNGV. The CDR3 contains 15 residues. CDR3 loop: CASSLAGSPNEKLFF. The CDR3 bases are TGTGCCAGCAGCTTAGCGGGGTCACCTAATGAAAAACTGTTTTTT.

The chain has TRBV11-2 and TRBJ2-2, with D possibly being TRBD2 (6 bases). V lost 6 bases to trimming and J lost 6 bases, with 14 bases between them. The CDR3 length is 14 residues. Germline CDR1 reads SGHAT; CDR2 reads FQNNGV. The CDR3 DNA reads TGTGCCAGCAGTTGGCGGGAAAGGGCCGGGGAGCTGTTTTTT. It translates to CASSWRERAGELFF.

This rearrangement joins TRBV28 to TRBJ1-4; D might be TRBD1 (5 bases). V was clipped by 2 bases and J by 3 bases, with 10 bases between them. Germline assignment: CDR1 MDHEN and CDR2 SYDVKM. The CDR3 is 15 residues long. The CDR3 protein is CASSLGGRSNEKLFF. DNA of the CDR3: TGTGCCAGCAGTTTAGGGGGACGGTCTAATGAAAAACTGTTTTTT.

The chain is built from TRBV21-1 and TRBJ1-2. TRBV21-1 is reported as a pseudogene. This CDR3 has 16 residues. The CDR3 sequence: CASSKAGTVNCYGYTF. In nucleotides, the CDR3 is TGTGCCAGCAGCAAAGCAGGGACTGTCAACTGCTATGGCTACACCTTC.

J is TRBJ2-7 and V is TRBV19; possible D gene TRBD2, 5 bases. The CDR3 is 14 amino acids. Germline CDR1 reads LNHDA; CDR2 reads SQIVND (reference sequence). V lost 6 bases and J 3 bases, leaving 15 bases between the germline ends. CDR3 DNA: TGTGCCAGTAGCACGGGGAAAACGGACTACGAGCAGTACTTC. Amino acids: CASSTGKTDYEQYF.

The chain recombines TRBV6-5 with TRBJ2-7; 7 positions agree with TRBD2. Germline values: CDR1 MNHEY, CDR2 SVGAGI. The CDR3 runs 13 residues. With 7 bases clipped from V and 6 bases from J, the junction kept 9 bases outside the gene matches. The CDR3 protein is CASTSAGVSEQYF. The CDR3 DNA follows: TGTGCCAGCACGTCGGCGGGAGTGTCCGAGCAGTACTTC.

The chain recombines TRBV28 with TRBJ2-7, with 8 nucleotides matching TRBD1. CDR1 and CDR2 from the germline V gene are MDHEN and SYDVKM. The trim removed 4 bases at V and 0 bases at J, leaving 8 bases unmatched. The CDR3 has 16 residues. In DNA, the CDR3 is TGTGCCAGCAGTTCCCGGACAGGGAGGAGCTCCTACGAGCAGTACTTC. This encodes CASSSRTGRSSYEQYF.

The chain couples TRBV6-5 to TRBJ1-1; D remains ambiguous. Germline CDR1 and CDR2: MNHEY and SVGAGI. This CDR3 contains 12 residues. V was cut by 10 bases and J by 5 bases, with 14 bases left in between. The CDR3 nucleotides are TGTGCCATTGGGATGGGTAGTACTGAAGCTTTCTTT. It translates to CAIGMGSTEAFF.

This clone was found a few times. The chain joins TRBV19 to TRBJ2-2, with D possibly matching TRBD2 (5 bases). Trimming cost V 6 bases and J 6 bases, with 17 bases left between them. Germline loops: CDR1 LNHDA, CDR2 SQIVND (reference sequence). CDR3 size: 15 residues. CDR3 in amino acids: CASRRRPLDPGELFF. CDR3 sequence (DNA): TGTGCCAGTAGGAGGAGGCCCCTAGATCCCGGGGAGCTGTTTTTT. Variable domain in full (rest from reference TRBV19 and TRBJ2-2): DGGITQSPKYLFRKEGQNVTLSCEQNLNHDAMYWYRQDPGQGLRLIYYSQIVNDFQKGDIAEGYSVSREKKESFPLTVTSAQKNPTAFYLCASRRRPLDPGELFFGEGSRLTVL.

This chain connects TRBV19 to TRBJ2-2; a weak D match, TRBD2 (6 bases). Germline V gives CDR1 LNHDA, CDR2 SQIVND (reference sequence). The CDR3 is 15 amino acids. V lost 4 bases and J 2 bases, leaving 11 bases between the germline ends. The DNA of the CDR3 is TGTGCCAGTAGTACAGGGAGGTTTAACACCGGGGAGCTGTTTTTT. It translates to CASSTGRFNTGELFF.

This clone has just a few counts. The rearrangement joins TRBV2 to TRBJ2-7; D not resolved. The CDR3 is made up of 13 amino acids. Trimming took 2 bases from V and 7 from J, leaving 12 bases between them. CDR1 SNHLY and CDR2 FYNNEI come from the germline V gene. The CDR3 DNA sequence: TGTGCCAGCAGTGAACATATGTACGGAGAGCAGTACTTC. This sequence encodes CASSEHMYGEQYF.

The chain uses TRBV28 and TRBJ1-2; possibly TRBD1 for D (5 bases). Trimming cost V 6 bases and J 4 bases, with 18 bases left between them. This CDR3 spans 15 amino acids. Germline V gene lookup returns CDR1 MDHEN and CDR2 SYDVKM. Here the CDR3 DNA reads TGTGCCAGCAGCTCCGGAAGCGGGGGTACCTATGGCTACACCTTC. This encodes CASSSGSGGTYGYTF.

This clone has only a few counts. One end of the junction varies from germline; a read error may be responsible. This chain joins TRBV18 and TRBJ1-1, with 9 nucleotides matching TRBD1. Germline assignment: CDR1 KGHSH and CDR2 LQKENI. The CDR3 contains 12 residues. CDR3 sequence (DNA): TGTGCCAGCTCACGTCGGGGGGACAGGGTCCTCTTT. As protein: CASSRRGDRVLF.

This clone came up many times. The CDR3 does not end in the conserved phenylalanine or tryptophan, so this is likely a read error. No DNA is shown, since the ends of the CDR3 on it are uncertain; the CDR3 is the one TCRdb lists. The chain uses TRBV7-3 and TRBJ2-7; the table assigns TRBD2, which was not confirmed against the DNA. The CDR3 length is 11 residues, termini included. Germline V gene sequence: CDR1 SGHTA, CDR2 FQGTGA. The CDR3 is CASSLRERVRL.

This rearrangement joins TRBV11-1 to TRBJ1-1; no definite D call. The CDR3 is 13 residues long. Germline assignment: CDR1 SGHAT and CDR2 FQDESV (reference sequence). Trimming took off 5 bases at V and 1 base at J, with 8 bases between the two ends. The CDR3 region has the DNA TGTGCCAGCAGCCCCGGGAGGAACACTGAAGCTTTCTTT. Translation gives CASSPGRNTEAFF.

The chain employs TRBV28 and TRBJ2-3, with D tentatively TRBD1 (6 bases). Germline V gene lookup returns CDR1 MDHEN and CDR2 SYDVKM. This CDR3 has 14 amino acids. Trimming pared 5 bases from V and 1 base from J, leaving 10 bases between. CDR3 coding DNA: TGTGCCAGCAGTGCCCGACAGGGCACAGATACGCAGTATTTT. It specifies CASSARQGTDTQYF. The full variable domain, its missing parts supplied by reference TRBV28 and TRBJ2-3, is DVKVTQSSRYLVKRTGEKVFLECVQDMDHENMFWYRQDPGLGLRLIYFSYDVKMKEKGDIPEGYSVSREKKERFSLILESASTNQTSMYLCASSARQGTDTQYFGPGTRLTVL.

The chain links TRBV7-8 to TRBJ2-7, with D perhaps TRBD2 (5 bases). The germline gives CDR1 SGHVS, CDR2 FQNEAQ. V was clipped by 5 bases and J by 7 bases, with 15 bases between them. The CDR3 sequence is 13 residues long. The CDR3 spells CASSARGAAEQYF. The CDR3 nucleotides read TGTGCCAGCAGCGCCCGAGGAGCGGCGGAGCAGTACTTC.

The V call is TRBV18, the J call TRBJ2-3, with D uncertain. The CDR3 totals 13 residues. Trimming cost V 5 bases and J 8 bases, with 14 bases left between them. Germline lookup yields CDR1 KGHSH and CDR2 LQKENI. The CDR3 DNA follows: TGTGCCAGCTCAACCGACCCTCAAGGTACGCAGTATTTT. This translates into CASSTDPQGTQYF.

The chain couples TRBV28 to TRBJ2-5; perhaps D is TRBD1 or TRBD2 (5 bases each). Germline CDR1 MDHEN, CDR2 SYDVKM. The CDR3 has 15 residues. Trimming left V 2 bases short and J 4 bases short, with 14 bases between. The CDR3, as DNA: TGTGCCAGCAGTTTAGTCGAGCTGAGGGGAGAGACCCAGTACTTC. Residues: CASSLVELRGETQYF.

The chain couples TRBV5-1 to TRBJ1-1; D possibly corresponds to TRBD1 (5 bases). Trimming left V 2 bases short and J 1 base short, with 9 bases between. CDR1 and CDR2 (germline): SGHRS, YFSETQ. CDR3 length: 14 amino acids. CDR3 amino acids: CASSFTTANTEAFF. The CDR3 DNA is TGCGCCAGCAGCTTCACGACAGCGAACACTGAAGCTTTCTTT.

This clone was picked up one time. The chain combines TRBV28 with TRBJ2-3, with 8 positions matching TRBD1. The germline CDR1 and CDR2 sequences are MDHEN and SYDVKM. J lost 3 bases, V lost 3 bases, and 11 bases had no gene match. The CDR3 loop spans 17 amino acids. Here the CDR3 DNA reads TGTGCCAGCAGTTTTCCCCCTCAGGGGGCGCAGACAGATACGCAGTATTTT. It encodes CASSFPPQGAQTDTQYF.

This clone was detected only once. The genes are TRBV2 and TRBJ1-1; tentatively, D is TRBD1 (5 bases). This CDR3 is 14 amino acids long. Germline V gene lookup returns CDR1 SNHLY and CDR2 FYNNEI. V shed 4 bases and J shed 1 base, with 10 bases lying between them. The CDR3 loop reads CASSAQGRNTEAFF. CDR3 bases: TGTGCCAGCAGTGCCCAGGGCCGGAACACTGAAGCTTTCTTT.

The chain combines TRBV27 with TRBJ2-3; D remains unclear. The CDR3 length is 14 residues. The germline V gene encodes CDR1 MNHEY and CDR2 SMNVEV (reference sequence). V shed 2 bases and J shed 2 bases, with 8 bases lying between them. CDR3 loop: CASSLKGSTDTQYF. The CDR3 DNA reads TGTGCCAGCAGTTTAAAAGGGTCCACAGATACGCAGTATTTT.

The chain recombines TRBV11-2 with TRBJ2-7; D might be TRBD1 (6 bases). Trimming removed 4 bases at V and 6 bases at J, with 19 bases between. Germline-derived CDR1 and CDR2 are SGHAT and FQNNGV. This CDR3 is built from 15 residues. CDR3 region: CASSSFSQGRPEQYF. CDR3 DNA sequence: TGTGCCAGCAGCTCATTCTCCCAGGGGAGACCCGAGCAGTACTTC.

This clone is a singleton in its sample. The chain is built from TRBV29-1 and TRBJ1-4; 8 bases agree with TRBD1. Trimming took 6 bases from V and 6 from J; bases not matched to a gene: 12. Per germline, CDR1 SQVTM and CDR2 ANQGSEA. The CDR3 consists of 15 residues. The DNA for the CDR3 is TGCAGCGTGACCATCCGGACAGGGTTTGATGAAAAACTGTTTTTT. This sequence encodes CSVTIRTGFDEKLFF.

The chain recombines TRBV7-9 with TRBJ2-2, with D possibly matching TRBD2 (6 bases). V shed 4 bases and J shed 5 bases, with 14 bases lying between them. Germline V lookup: CDR1 SEHNR, CDR2 FQNEAQ (reference sequence). The CDR3 is 15 residues long. DNA of the CDR3: TGTGCCAGCAGCTCACCGGGACTCAGAACCGGGGAGCTGTTTTTT. Protein: CASSSPGLRTGELFF. The whole variable domain, remainder taken from reference TRBV7-9 and TRBJ2-2, is DTGVSQNPRHKITKRGQNVTFRCDPISEHNRLYWYRQTLGQGPEFLTYFQNEAQLEKSRLLSDRFSAERPKGSFSTLEIQRTEQGDSAMYLCASSSPGLRTGELFFGEGSRLTVL.